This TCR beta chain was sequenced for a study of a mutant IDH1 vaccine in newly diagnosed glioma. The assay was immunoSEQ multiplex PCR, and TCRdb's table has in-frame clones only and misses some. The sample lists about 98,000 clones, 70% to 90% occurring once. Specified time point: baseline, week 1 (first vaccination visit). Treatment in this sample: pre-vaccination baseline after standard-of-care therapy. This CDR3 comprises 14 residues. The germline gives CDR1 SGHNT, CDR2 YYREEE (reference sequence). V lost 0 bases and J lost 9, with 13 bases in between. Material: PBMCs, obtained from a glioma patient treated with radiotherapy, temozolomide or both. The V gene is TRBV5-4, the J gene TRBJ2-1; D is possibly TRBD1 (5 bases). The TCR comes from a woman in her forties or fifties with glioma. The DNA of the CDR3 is TGTGCCAGCAGCTTGGTTACCAGGGAAACTGAGCAGTTCTTC. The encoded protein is CASSLVTRETEQFF. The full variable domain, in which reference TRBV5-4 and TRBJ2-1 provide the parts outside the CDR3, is ETGVTQSPTHLIKTRGQQVTLRCSSQSGHNTVSWYQQALGQGPQFIFQYYREEENGRGNFPPRFSGLQFPNYSSELNVNALELDDSALYLCASSLVTRETEQFFGPGTRLTVL.